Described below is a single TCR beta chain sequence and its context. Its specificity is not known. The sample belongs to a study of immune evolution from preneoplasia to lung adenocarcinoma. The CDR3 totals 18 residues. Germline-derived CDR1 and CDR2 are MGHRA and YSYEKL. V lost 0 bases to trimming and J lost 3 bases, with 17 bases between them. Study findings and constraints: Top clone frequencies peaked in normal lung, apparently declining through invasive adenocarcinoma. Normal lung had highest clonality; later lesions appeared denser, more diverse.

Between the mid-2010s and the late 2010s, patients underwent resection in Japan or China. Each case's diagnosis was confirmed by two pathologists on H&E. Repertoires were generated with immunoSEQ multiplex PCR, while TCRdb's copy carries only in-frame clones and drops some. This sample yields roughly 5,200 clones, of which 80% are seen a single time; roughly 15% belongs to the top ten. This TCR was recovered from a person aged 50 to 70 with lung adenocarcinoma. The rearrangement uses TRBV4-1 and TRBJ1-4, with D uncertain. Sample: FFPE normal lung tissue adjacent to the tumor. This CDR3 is CASSQDQAIRASNEKLFF. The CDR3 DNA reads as TGCGCCAGCAGCCAAGATCAAGCGATAAGGGCCTCTAATGAAAAACTGTTTTTT.